The 24 T cell receptor beta chains below were found in one sample sequenced in a study of cytomegalovirus exposure and HLA in healthy donors. The primer mix had 60 Vbeta and 13 Jbeta primers. The repertoire was sequenced with immunoSEQ multiplex PCR; TCRdb's copy has only in-frame clones and lacks some. The table shows about 160,000 clones, with approximately 79% occurring only once. Sequenced material: PBMCs. These receptors were taken from a woman aged 45-65 years in good health and CMV-seropositive.

This clone was detected a few times. V usage is TRBV29-1 and J usage is TRBJ2-7, with TRBD2 identical over 11 bases. The length of the CDR3 is 12 residues. Trimming took 7 bases from V and 6 from J; bases not matched to a gene: 5. Germline lookup yields CDR1 SQVTM and CDR2 ANQGSEA. Here the CDR3 DNA reads TGCAGCGGGACCGGACTAGCGGGCGAGCAGTACTTC. It specifies CSGTGLAGEQYF.

To note about this clone: Other DNA sequences of this sample code for an identical CDR3. The chain recombines TRBV5-1 with TRBJ2-1, with 8 bases that match TRBD2. Germline V gene data show CDR1 as SGHRS and CDR2 as YFSETQ. CDR3 length equals 17 residues. V was clipped by 0 bases and J by 5 bases; unmatched bases: 10. CDR3 sequence: CASSLGGERGRNNEQFF. The CDR3 bases are TGCGCCAGCAGCTTGGGAGGGGAGCGGGGGAGAAACAATGAGCAGTTCTTC.

The V gene is TRBV9, the J gene TRBJ2-1; TRBD2 matches 7 bases. Germline values: CDR1 SGDLS, CDR2 YYNGEE. V shed 0 bases, J shed 4 bases, and the junction held 4 bases outside the gene matches. The CDR3 totals 15 residues. The CDR3 region is CASSVGAGRYNEQFF. The CDR3 nucleotides read TGTGCCAGCAGCGTAGGAGCGGGACGGTACAATGAGCAGTTCTTC.

On this clone itself: This CDR3 is missing its conserved last phenylalanine or tryptophan, likely due to a read error. The chain couples TRBV29-1 to TRBJ1-2; no reliable D call. The CDR3 runs to 11 residues. Trimming left V 6 bases short and J 5 bases short, with 10 bases between. Germline V CDR1 and CDR2: SQVTM, ANQGSEA. For the CDR3, the DNA is TGCAGCGTCTGGGAGGGTTATGGCTACACCGTC. Its protein is CSVWEGYGYTV.

The chain couples TRBV4-2 to TRBJ2-1; 11 nucleotides align to TRBD2. There are 17 residues in the CDR3. V lost 4 bases, J lost 4 bases, and 9 bases stayed unmatched. CDR1 and CDR2 from the germline V gene are LGHNA and YNFKEQ. The chain's CDR3 is CASSRRPGLADYNEQFF. The CDR3 bases are TGTGCCAGCAGCCGCCGACCGGGACTAGCGGATTACAATGAGCAGTTCTTC.

This clone was recorded only once. The genes are TRBV19 and TRBJ2-7; 10 nucleotides align to TRBD1. Unmatched junction bases numbered 3, after V lost 9 bases and J lost 4 bases. CDR3 length: 12 residues. Germline V gene data show CDR1 as LNHDA and CDR2 as SQIVND (reference sequence). CDR3 nucleotides: TGTGCCAGCTCGGACAGGGGGTACGAGCAGTACTTC. The encoded protein is CASSDRGYEQYF.

This chain uses TRBV7-2 with TRBJ2-7; a weak D match, TRBD1 (5 bases). Germline V CDR1 and CDR2: SGHTA, FQGNSA. V lost 0 bases, J lost 7 bases, and 16 bases lay in between. This CDR3 region has 15 residues. CDR3 nucleotides: TGTGCCAGCAGCTTAGCAGCTTCGCAGGGTTGGGAGCAGTACTTC. Its protein is CASSLAASQGWEQYF.

The rearrangement joins TRBV5-1 to TRBJ2-3; 10 positions agree with TRBD2. CDR1 SGHRS and CDR2 YFSETQ come from the germline V gene. The trim removed 7 bases at V and 4 bases at J, leaving 9 bases unmatched. There are 15 residues in the CDR3. The CDR3 bases are TGCGCCAGCCGTCGGGCTAGCGGGGGTGCAGATACGCAGTATTTT. This codes for CASRRASGGADTQYF. Based on the CDR3 plus reference TRBV5-1 and TRBJ2-3, the full variable domain is KAGVTQTPRYLIKTRGQQVTLSCSPISGHRSVSWYQQTPGQGLQFLFEYFSETQRNKGNFPGRFSGRQFSNSRSEMNVSTLELGDSALYLCASRRASGGADTQYFGPGTRLTVL.

The table lists this clone with a count of one. The chain carries TRBV7-3 and TRBJ2-7; D may be TRBD1 (6 bases). Germline lookup yields CDR1 SGHTA and CDR2 FQGTGA. V was trimmed by 0 bases and J by 6 bases, leaving 9 bases between them. The CDR3 contains 13 residues. The CDR3 region is CASSLTGRGEQYF. Written as DNA, the CDR3 is TGTGCCAGCAGCTTAACGGGCAGGGGCGAGCAGTACTTC.

This rearrangement joins TRBV6-5 to TRBJ2-5; TRBD1 agrees at 11 bases. There are 14 residues in the CDR3. J lost 10 bases, V lost 6 bases, and 10 bases had no gene match. The germline gives CDR1 MNHEY, CDR2 SVGAGI. CDR3 sequence (DNA): TGTGCCAGCAGCCCAGGGACAGGGGGTTATTTCCAGTACTTC. Translated: CASSPGTGGYFQYF.

The rearrangement uses TRBV4-1 and TRBJ1-3; D is ambiguous. The CDR3 runs to 16 residues. V lost 0 bases to trimming and J lost 4 bases, with 13 bases between them. Germline CDR1 and CDR2: MGHRA and YSYEKL. CDR3: CASSQDNGGSGNTIYF. The CDR3 bases are TGCGCCAGCAGCCAAGATAATGGAGGGTCCGGAAACACCATATATTTT.

With regard to this clone: The same CDR3 also results from other DNA sequences found in this sample. The rearrangement uses TRBV10-1 and TRBJ2-7, with D perhaps TRBD1 (6 bases). Germline V gene data show CDR1 as WNHNN and CDR2 as SYGVQD (reference sequence). Trimming left V 10 bases short and J 2 bases short, with 18 bases between. The CDR3 runs 14 residues. As DNA, the CDR3 is TGCGCCATCCAAGGGGGACCGCCGCCCTACGAGCAGTACTTC. This codes for CAIQGGPPPYEQYF.

The chain combines TRBV9 with TRBJ1-1; D remains ambiguous. This CDR3 is 13 amino acids long. Per the germline V gene, CDR1 is SGDLS and CDR2 is YYNGEE. The V end lost 0 bases, the J end lost 5 bases, and 8 bases lay between the germline ends. The CDR3 coding sequence is TGTGCCAGCAGCGTAGAGTCCCGGACTGAAGCTTTCTTT. Translation gives CASSVESRTEAFF. Complete variable domain (other parts from reference TRBV9 and TRBJ1-1): DSGVTQTPKHLITATGQRVTLRCSPRSGDLSVYWYQQSLDQGLQFLIQYYNGEERAKGNILERFSAQQFPDLHSELNLSSLELGDSALYFCASSVESRTEAFFGQGTRLTVV.

V usage is TRBV4-1 and J usage is TRBJ2-3; perhaps TRBD2 as D (5 bases). The V and J ends lost 1 base and 0 bases respectively, with 5 bases between them. Per germline, CDR1 MGHRA and CDR2 YSYEKL. The length of the CDR3 is 14 residues. The CDR3 nucleotides are TGCGCCAGCAGCCAAGGAGGGAGCACAGATACGCAGTATTTT. Encoded protein: CASSQGGSTDTQYF.

The V and J genes are TRBV7-2 and TRBJ2-1; D might be TRBD2 (6 bases). The germline gives CDR1 SGHTA, CDR2 FQGNSA. The CDR3 sequence is 15 residues long. V lost 2 bases and J 4 bases, leaving 12 bases between the germline ends. The CDR3 nucleotides are TGTGCCAGCAGCTTAAGTGGGGGGACGTACAATGAGCAGTTCTTC. This encodes CASSLSGGTYNEQFF. The full variable domain, its missing parts supplied by reference TRBV7-2 and TRBJ2-1, is GAGVSQSPSNKVTEKGKDVELRCDPISGHTALYWYRQSLGQGLEFLIYFQGNSAPDKSGLPSDRFSAERTGGSVSTLTIQRTQQEDSAVYLCASSLSGGTYNEQFFGPGTRLTVL.

V usage is TRBV20-1 and J usage is TRBJ2-5; D unclear. CDR1 is DFQATT and CDR2 is SNEGSKA in the germline V gene (reference sequence). The CDR3 sequence is 11 residues long. V was shortened by 6 bases and J by 5 bases, with 10 bases between the two germline ends. CDR3 in amino acids: CSATVVETQYF. CDR3 nucleotides: TGCAGTGCCACAGTAGTGGAGACCCAGTACTTC.

This clone occurred a few times. This chain links TRBV4-1 with TRBJ1-2; TRBD1 is a possible D gene (6 bases). The CDR3 loop spans 14 amino acids. V shed 1 base and J shed 0 bases, with 6 bases lying between them. Per the germline V gene, CDR1 is MGHRA and CDR2 is YSYEKL. The chain's CDR3 is CASSQGTANYGYTF. CDR3 nucleotides: TGCGCCAGCAGCCAAGGGACAGCTAACTATGGCTACACCTTC.

The gene calls are TRBV1 and TRBJ1-3; the DNA was not used to check the table's D call, TRBD1. TRBV1 is termed a pseudogene. The CDR3 runs to 18 residues. The CDR3 protein is CTSSQGSTGKESGNTIYF. The CDR3 bases are TGCACCAGCAGCCAAGGGTCCACAGGGAAGGAATCTGGAAACACCATATATTTT.

V gene TRBV7-2 combines with J gene TRBJ2-3, with unresolved D. The germline V and J ends were trimmed by 3 bases and 2 bases, with 6 bases remaining between them. The germline V gene has CDR1 SGHTA and CDR2 FQGNSA. This CDR3 spans 13 amino acids. CDR3 sequence reads: CASSFKHTDTQYF. The DNA for the CDR3 is TGTGCCAGCAGCTTCAAGCACACAGATACGCAGTATTTT.

The gene calls are TRBV11-2 and TRBJ1-2, with 8 nucleotides matching TRBD1. Germline loops: CDR1 SGHAT, CDR2 FQNNGV. The CDR3 covers 14 residues. Unmatched junction bases numbered 10, after V lost 0 bases and J lost 13 bases. CDR3 protein: CASSLDPQGAKVTF. The CDR3 DNA reads as TGTGCCAGCAGCTTAGATCCGCAGGGGGCTAAGGTCACCTTC.

V gene TRBV6-1 combines with J gene TRBJ1-3; 8 bases line up with TRBD1. The CDR3 runs to 15 residues. V lost 3 bases and J lost 4; bases outside the gene matches: 5. CDR1 is MNHNS and CDR2 is SASEGT in the germline V gene. CDR3 residues: CASSEDRVWGNTIYF. The CDR3 DNA reads TGTGCCAGCAGTGAGGACAGGGTCTGGGGAAACACCATATATTTT.

The V gene is TRBV9, the J gene TRBJ1-1, with D perhaps matching TRBD1 (6 bases). V dropped 0 bases and J dropped 10 bases, with 16 bases sitting between them. CDR3 length: 14 residues. Germline V lookup: CDR1 SGDLS, CDR2 YYNGEE. The CDR3 spells CASSVGRGVGGAFF. The DNA for the CDR3 is TGTGCCAGCAGCGTAGGACGGGGGGTAGGGGGAGCTTTCTTT.

The chain joins TRBV7-2 to TRBJ2-2; maybe TRBD1 (8 bases). V gave up 6 bases and J gave up 4 bases, with 18 bases separating them. The V gene's germline CDR1 is SGHTA and CDR2 FQGNSA. The CDR3 is made up of 16 amino acids. This chain's CDR3 is CASSKQGGAGTGELFF. CDR3 coding DNA: TGTGCCAGCAGTAAACAGGGGGGGGCGGGCACCGGGGAGCTGTTTTTT.

The gene calls are TRBV7-2 and TRBJ1-2; no clear D. V shed 1 base and J shed 3 bases, with 15 bases lying between them. The CDR3 totals 16 residues. Looked up from germline, CDR1 is SGHTA and CDR2 is FQGNSA. Here the CDR3 DNA reads TGTGCCAGCAGCTTAGGGGCCTTTGGCAGAGACTATGGCTACACCTTC. It specifies CASSLGAFGRDYGYTF.